This T cell receptor beta chain stems from a study of blood T cell repertoires in COVID-19. On the study more broadly: COVID-19 samples collected from the United States, Italy and Spain covered acute and convalescent phases. T cells, B-cell-depleted T cells, or PBMCs provided the cDNA or gDNA that served as material.

In the authors' workflow: Amplifying reference gene primers gave estimates of nucleated cell counts. Sequencing used immunoSEQ multiplex PCR; TCRdb keeps in-frame clones, though not all of them. V and J calls and clone size are as listed in that table; D and trimming were resolved from the DNA. Of nearly 350,000 clones listed, more than 75% are singletons. The sample comprised peripheral blood. This TCR came from a woman between 18 and 29 years old who had recovered from COVID-19.

CDR3 region: CATSRPRLEETQYF. The CDR3 DNA follows: TGTGCCACCAGCAGACCGAGACTAGAAGAGACCCAGTACTTC. The chain joins TRBV15 to TRBJ2-5; a weak D match, TRBD2 (6 bases). Germline V gene lookup returns CDR1 LNHNV and CDR2 YYDKDF (reference sequence). This CDR3 has 14 amino acids. Deletions cut 2 bases from V and 3 bases from J, with 10 bases between.